This T cell receptor beta chain comes out of a study of blood T cell repertoires in COVID-19. The germline gives CDR1 LGHNA, CDR2 YSLEER. V was pared by 6 bases and J by 4 bases, with 2 bases of the junction left unmatched. The CDR3 spans 13 residues. Authors' analysis steps: Amplification of reference gene primers provided the estimated nucleated cell counts. This table comes from immunoSEQ multiplex PCR, and its TCRdb copy is limited to in-frame clones, with some not included. For V, J and clone size, that table is used; D and trimming come from the DNA. The sample has over 85,000 clones; approximately 84% are singletons. A single count supports this clone.

This chain links TRBV4-3 with TRBJ2-2, with 7 bases aligning to TRBD1. Sequenced sample: peripheral blood. The clonotype was recovered from a human donor in a cohort sampled during active COVID-19. Here the CDR3 DNA reads TGCGCCAGCAGGACAGGGTTCACCGGGGAGCTGTTTTTT. It translates to CASRTGFTGELFF.